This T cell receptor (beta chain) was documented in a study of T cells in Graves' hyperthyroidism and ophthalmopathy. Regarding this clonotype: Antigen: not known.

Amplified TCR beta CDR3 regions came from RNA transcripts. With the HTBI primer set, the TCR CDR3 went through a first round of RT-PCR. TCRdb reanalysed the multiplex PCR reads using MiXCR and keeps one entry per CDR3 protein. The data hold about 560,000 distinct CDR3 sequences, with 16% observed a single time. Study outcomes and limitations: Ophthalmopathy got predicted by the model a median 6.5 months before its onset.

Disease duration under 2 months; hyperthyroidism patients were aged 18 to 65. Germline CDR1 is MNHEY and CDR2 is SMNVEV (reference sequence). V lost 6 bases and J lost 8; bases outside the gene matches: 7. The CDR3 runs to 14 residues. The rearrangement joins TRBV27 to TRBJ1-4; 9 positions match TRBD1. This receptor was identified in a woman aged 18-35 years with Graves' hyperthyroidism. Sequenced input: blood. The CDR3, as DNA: TGTGCCAGCAGATTACAGGGGGCGAGCGAAAAACTGTTTTTT. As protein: CASRLQGASEKLFF.